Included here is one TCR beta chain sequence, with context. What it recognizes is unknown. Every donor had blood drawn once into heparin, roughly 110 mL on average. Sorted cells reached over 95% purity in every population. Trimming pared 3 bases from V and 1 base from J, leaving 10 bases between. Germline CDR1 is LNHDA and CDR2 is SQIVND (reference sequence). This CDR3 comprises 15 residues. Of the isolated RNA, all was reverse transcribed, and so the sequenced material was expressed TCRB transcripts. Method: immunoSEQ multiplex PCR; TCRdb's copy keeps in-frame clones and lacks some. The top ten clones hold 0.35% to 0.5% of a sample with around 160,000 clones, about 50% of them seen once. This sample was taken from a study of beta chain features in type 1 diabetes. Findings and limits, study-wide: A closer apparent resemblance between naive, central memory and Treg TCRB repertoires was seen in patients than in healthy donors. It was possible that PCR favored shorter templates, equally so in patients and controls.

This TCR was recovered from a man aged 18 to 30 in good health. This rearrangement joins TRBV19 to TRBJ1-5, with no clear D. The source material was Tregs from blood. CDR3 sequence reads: CASSIASSSNQPQHF. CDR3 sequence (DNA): TGTGCCAGTAGTATCGCCTCGAGCAGCAATCAGCCCCAGCATTTT. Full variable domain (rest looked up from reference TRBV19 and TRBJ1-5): DGGITQSPKYLFRKEGQNVTLSCEQNLNHDAMYWYRQDPGQGLRLIYYSQIVNDFQKGDIAEGYSVSREKKESFPLTVTSAQKNPTAFYLCASSIASSSNQPQHFGDGTRLSIL.